These 21 T cell receptor beta chains originate from one sample sequenced in a study of T cells after yellow fever vaccination. TCRdb redid the calling of the 5' RACE reads with MiXCR, one entry per CDR3 protein. The top ten clones hold less than 20% of a sample with more than 350,000 distinct CDR3 sequences, around a tenth of them seen once. The sequencing used PBMCs, collected on the day of the first yellow fever vaccination. These receptors all come from a man younger than 35 who received the YFV17D yellow fever vaccine.

This clonotype was found a few times. The rearrangement joins TRBV10-3 to TRBJ2-3; maybe TRBD1 (6 bases). The ends were cut back, 6 bases at V and 0 bases at J, with 7 bases in the middle. Germline CDR1 reads ENHRY; CDR2 reads SYGVKD. The CDR3 has 13 amino acids. The CDR3 DNA reads as TGTGCCATCAGGGGACATAGCACAGATACGCAGTATTTT. Residues: CAIRGHSTDTQYF.

This clonotype was observed at least ten times. The gene calls are TRBV12-3 or TRBV12-4 and TRBJ2-6, with D hard to call. Trimming pared 4 bases from V and 0 bases from J, leaving 7 bases between. This CDR3 has 15 residues. In DNA, the CDR3 is TGTGCCAGCAGTTGGGGTAGCTCTGGGGCCAACGTCCTGACTTTC. Its protein is CASSWGSSGANVLTF.

The gene calls are TRBV24-1 and TRBJ2-3; perhaps TRBD1 as D (5 bases). This CDR3 has 17 residues. Trimming pared 1 base from V and 5 bases from J, leaving 18 bases between. Germline V gene sequence: CDR1 KGHDR, CDR2 SFDVKD. DNA for the CDR3: TGTGCCACCAGTGATTTAGGCAGGGTTGATGGTGAAGATACGCAGTATTTT. Residues: CATSDLGRVDGEDTQYF.

This clonotype has just a few counts. The gene calls are TRBV27 and TRBJ1-4; no definite D call. Trimming took 8 bases from V and 8 from J, leaving 21 bases between them. Germline CDR1 MNHEY, CDR2 SMNVEV (reference sequence). The length of the CDR3 is 15 residues. The CDR3 protein is CASPAPQSHKEKLFF. CDR3 nucleotides: TGTGCCAGCCCCGCTCCCCAGTCACATAAGGAAAAACTGTTTTTT.

This chain joins TRBV4-1 and TRBJ2-3; no clear D. V lost 2 bases and J 6 bases, leaving 15 bases between the germline ends. The length of the CDR3 is 15 residues. Germline CDR1 is MGHRA and CDR2 is YSYEKL. CDR3 region: CASSQSNSFSDTQYF. The CDR3 coding sequence is TGCGCCAGCAGCCAAAGTAATAGCTTTTCCGATACGCAGTATTTT.

Many counts were recorded for this clonotype. This sequence joins TRBV5-1 and TRBJ2-3; no clear D. The CDR3 runs to 14 residues. V lost 5 bases and J lost 0, with 10 bases in between. CDR1 is SGHRS and CDR2 is YFSETQ in the germline V gene. The CDR3 region has the DNA TGCGCCAGCAGTCCCACTGCCAGCACAGATACGCAGTATTTT. Protein sequence: CASSPTASTDTQYF.

This chain connects TRBV4-1 to TRBJ2-5; no clear D. The CDR3 has 14 amino acids. Trimming cost V 0 bases and J 4 bases, with 9 bases left between them. The germline gives CDR1 MGHRA, CDR2 YSYEKL. The CDR3 here is CASSQETRRETQYF. CDR3 in DNA: TGCGCCAGCAGCCAAGAGACGAGAAGAGAGACCCAGTACTTC.

This clonotype was seen more than once but under ten times. The chain uses TRBV3-1 and TRBJ1-4; D remains ambiguous. The CDR3 loop spans 13 amino acids. Germline assignment: CDR1 LGHDT and CDR2 YNNKEL (reference sequence). Between the trimmed V and J ends, which lost 4 bases and 3 bases, there was a span of 6 bases. The CDR3: CASSPTPNEKLFF. CDR3 sequence (DNA): TGTGCCAGCAGCCCAACCCCTAATGAAAAACTGTTTTTT.

This clonotype appeared a few times. The rearrangement uses TRBV7-3 and TRBJ2-3; D not certain. Per germline, CDR1 SGHTA and CDR2 FQGTGA. This CDR3 has 14 residues. Trimming took off 4 bases at V and 1 base at J, with 9 bases between the two ends. CDR3 amino acids: CASSSRWGTDTQYF. The DNA for the CDR3 is TGTGCCAGCAGCTCTCGGTGGGGCACAGATACGCAGTATTTT. The full variable domain, its missing parts supplied by reference TRBV7-3 and TRBJ2-3, is GAGVSQTPSNKVTEKGKYVELRCDPISGHTALYWYRQSLGQGPEFLIYFQGTGAADDSGLPNDRFFAVRPEGSVSTLKIQRTERGDSAVYLCASSSRWGTDTQYFGPGTRLTVL.

This clonotype has only a few counts. CDR3 nucleotides: TGCAGTGCTCAGCGGGGGGCTAGTAACGAGCAGTACGTC. Amino acids: CSAQRGASNEQYV. This rearrangement joins TRBV20-1 to TRBJ2-7, with 9 bases identical to TRBD2. Per the germline V gene, CDR1 is DFQATT and CDR2 is SNEGSKA (reference sequence). V lost 5 bases to trimming and J lost 5 bases; unmatched junction nucleotides: 7. The CDR3 spans 13 residues.

The gene calls are TRBV5-1 and TRBJ2-1; 12 positions match TRBD2. Trimming removed 3 bases from V and 9 bases from J; junction bases left unmatched: 13. The CDR3 runs to 17 residues. Per germline, CDR1 SGHRS and CDR2 YFSETQ. The CDR3 bases are TGCGCCAGCAGCTGGGGGCTAGCGGGGGGGCCCTCGGGTGAGCAGTTCTTC. Translated: CASSWGLAGGPSGEQFF.

On this clonotype: An end of the junction does not agree with germline; a read error may underlie this. The chain carries TRBV4-3 and TRBJ2-7; D is perhaps TRBD1 or TRBD2 (5 bases each). Germline V lookup: CDR1 LGHNA, CDR2 YSLEER. The CDR3 is 16 residues long. CDR3 loop: CASSRLRFGAGDEQYF. In DNA form, the CDR3 reads TGCGCCAGTAGCCGTCTCAGGTTCGGGGCAGGTGACGAGCAGTACTTC.

This clonotype was found a few times. J is TRBJ1-6 and V is TRBV18; 8 bases line up with TRBD1. The germline gives CDR1 KGHSH, CDR2 LQKENI. The junction had 14 bases not matched to a gene; V was cut back by 6 bases and J by 7 bases. The CDR3 covers 17 residues. CDR3 nucleotides: TGTGCCAGCTCCACAACCACGCAGGGGGCTTGGAATTCACCCCTCCACTTT. Residues: CASSTTTQGAWNSPLHF.

There are many counts of this clonotype. The chain is built from TRBV20-1 and TRBJ1-2, with D unclear. Germline V CDR1 and CDR2: DFQATT, SNEGSKA (reference sequence). V lost 6 bases and J lost 6, with 17 bases in between. The CDR3 runs to 13 residues. This chain's CDR3 is CSAILHTVDGYTF. DNA for the CDR3: TGCAGTGCCATTCTTCACACAGTCGATGGCTACACCTTC.

This clonotype has a count of ten or more. The rearrangement joins TRBV7-2 to TRBJ2-5; 13 bases line up with TRBD2. V shed 5 bases, J shed 2 bases, and the junction held 2 bases outside the gene matches. CDR1 and CDR2 from the germline V gene are SGHTA and FQGNSA. This CDR3 comprises 15 residues. CDR3 residues: CASSLGLAGQETQYF. The CDR3 DNA sequence: TGTGCCAGCAGCCTGGGACTAGCGGGACAAGAGACCCAGTACTTC. The variable domain in full, with the rest retrieved from reference TRBV7-2 and TRBJ2-5, is GAGVSQSPSNKVTEKGKDVELRCDPISGHTALYWYRQSLGQGLEFLIYFQGNSAPDKSGLPSDRFSAERTGGSVSTLTIQRTQQEDSAVYLCASSLGLAGQETQYFGPGTRLLVL.

This clonotype was recorded a few times. The chain combines TRBV7-9 with TRBJ2-7; D call uncertain. Trimming took 5 bases from V and 4 from J, leaving 15 bases between them. The CDR3 runs 14 residues. Germline V lookup: CDR1 SEHNR, CDR2 FQNEAQ (reference sequence). The CDR3 DNA is TGTGCCAGCAGCGAGAAGAGGTCTTCGTACGAGCAGTACGTC. Translating it yields CASSEKRSSYEQYV.

This clonotype has more than one count but fewer than ten. The chain uses TRBV6-5 and TRBJ1-3; 9 bases fit TRBD1. Trimming at V came to 11 bases and at J to 8 bases, leaving 7 bases not matched to a gene. The CDR3 has 12 amino acids. Germline V gene sequence: CDR1 MNHEY, CDR2 SVGAGI. DNA of the CDR3: TGTGCCTCCGGGGACAGGGCGTACACCATATATTTT. Amino acids: CASGDRAYTIYF.

A few counts support this clonotype. The chain couples TRBV12-3 or TRBV12-4 to TRBJ2-1; TRBD2 matches at 8 bases. The V and J ends lost 7 bases and 7 bases, in that order; junction bases with no gene match: 9. This CDR3 spans 14 amino acids. CDR3: CASTRLALENEQFF. The CDR3 DNA follows: TGTGCCAGCACCAGACTAGCGTTGGAGAATGAGCAGTTCTTC.

The chain employs TRBV2 and TRBJ2-3; 12 positions agree with TRBD1. This CDR3 has 18 residues. With V trimmed by 11 bases and J by 1 base, 16 bases remained unmatched. From germline, CDR1 is SNHLY and CDR2 FYNNEI. The CDR3 reads CACCPPTGTGGGTDTQYF. CDR3 nucleotide sequence: TGTGCCTGCTGCCCACCCACCGGGACAGGGGGCGGCACAGATACGCAGTATTTT. The variable domain in full, with the rest retrieved from reference TRBV2 and TRBJ2-3, is EPEVTQTPSHQVTQMGQEVILRCVPISNHLYFYWYRQILGQKVEFLVSFYNNEISEKSEIFDDQFSVERPDGSNFTLKIRSTKLEDSAMYFCACCPPTGTGGGTDTQYFGPGTRLTVL.

This clonotype occurred a few times. J is TRBJ2-3 and V is TRBV5-4; maybe TRBD2 (6 bases). Germline values: CDR1 SGHNT, CDR2 YYREEE (reference sequence). V lost 4 bases and J lost 2, with 11 bases in between. This CDR3 contains 14 residues. CDR3 coding DNA: TGTGCCAGCAGCAATTGGGGGGACACAGATACGCAGTATTTT. Amino acids: CASSNWGDTDTQYF.

This clonotype was counted only a few times. The chain recombines TRBV28 with TRBJ2-7; 8 nucleotides match TRBD1. Trimming took 5 bases from V and 5 from J; bases not matched to a gene: 5. CDR3 length: 13 residues. Germline CDR1 and CDR2: MDHEN and SYDVKM. The DNA of the CDR3 is TGTGCCAGCAGTCGACAGGGGTGGAACGAGCAGTACGTC. Protein sequence: CASSRQGWNEQYV.